One sample yielded the 24 T cell receptor beta chains listed below, sequenced in a study of OX40 agonist ivuxolimab in advanced cancers. The protocol was immunoSEQ multiplex PCR, while the TCRdb copy is restricted to in-frame clones and leaves out a portion. The sample shows tens of thousands of clones, 70% to 85% of them seen only once. Source: CD4+ or CD8+ T cells sorted from blood, taken in a trial of the OX40 agonist ivuxolimab. These receptors were taken from an adult with an advanced solid tumor such as melanoma, head and neck, liver or kidney cancer.

The rearrangement joins TRBV27 to TRBJ2-2; D is unresolved. This CDR3 is built from 16 residues. Trimming cost V 2 bases and J 4 bases, with 14 bases left between them. The germline V gene has CDR1 MNHEY and CDR2 SMNVEV (reference sequence). The CDR3 DNA reads as TGTGCCAGCAGTTTAAGTTGGGGTTTGCCCACCGGGGAGCTGTTTTTT. Translated: CASSLSWGLPTGELFF.

The chain is built from TRBV11-2 and TRBJ1-4, with a possible D match to TRBD1 (6 bases). The germline V gene has CDR1 SGHAT and CDR2 FQNNGV. The V gene lost 6 bases and the J gene lost 6 bases, with 14 bases spanning the gap. The CDR3 totals 14 residues. The CDR3 protein is CASSPGAWDEKLFF. DNA of the CDR3: TGTGCCAGCAGTCCAGGGGCATGGGATGAAAAACTGTTTTTT. Filled out from reference TRBV11-2 and TRBJ1-4, the complete variable domain reads EAGVAQSPRYKIIEKRQSVAFWCNPISGHATLYWYQQILGQGPKLLIQFQNNGVVDDSQLPKDRFSAERLKGVDSTLKIQPAKLEDSAVYLCASSPGAWDEKLFFGSGTQLSVL.

This chain connects TRBV5-1 to TRBJ1-3; TRBD1 aligns across 9 bases. CDR3 length equals 15 residues. V shed 4 bases, J shed 4 bases, and the junction held 6 bases outside the gene matches. In germline, CDR1 is SGHRS, CDR2 YFSETQ. CDR3 region: CASSPGTGTGNTIYF. Written as DNA, the CDR3 is TGCGCCAGCAGCCCCGGGACAGGGACAGGAAACACCATATATTTT.

The chain couples TRBV7-2 to TRBJ1-4, with D uncertain. Germline V gene lookup returns CDR1 SGHTA and CDR2 FQGNSA. Trimming stripped 2 bases from V and 5 bases from J, with 12 bases between. The CDR3 covers 15 residues. CDR3 sequence reads: CASSLTRQANEKLFF. CDR3 nucleotides: TGTGCCAGCAGCTTAACAAGGCAGGCAAATGAAAAACTGTTTTTT.

This chain joins TRBV10-3 and TRBJ2-2, with 11 bases lining up with TRBD2. In germline, CDR1 is ENHRY, CDR2 SYGVKD. CDR3 length equals 16 residues. After removal of 4 bases from V and 5 bases from J, the junction contained 6 bases not matched to a gene. Written as DNA, the CDR3 is TGTGCCATCAGTGGTAGACTAGCGGGACGGACCGGGGAGCTGTTTTTT. It encodes CAISGRLAGRTGELFF.

The chain carries TRBV7-9 and TRBJ2-1; D is possibly TRBD2 (6 bases). The germline gives CDR1 SEHNR, CDR2 FQNEAQ (reference sequence). This CDR3 has 16 amino acids. The V and J ends lost 2 bases and 5 bases respectively, with 16 bases between them. The CDR3 DNA sequence: TGTGCCAGCAGCTTACTAGCGAGCCAACCTAACAATGAGCAGTTCTTC. Amino acids: CASSLLASQPNNEQFF.

The rearrangement joins TRBV10-2 to TRBJ2-7, with 10 bases matching TRBD1. Germline values: CDR1 WSHSY, CDR2 SAAADI. CDR3 size: 15 residues. Trimming cost V 6 bases and J 7 bases; bases outside gene matches: 12. The CDR3 loop is CASRINQDRGGEQYF. The CDR3 DNA follows: TGCGCCAGCAGAATAAACCAGGACAGGGGGGGTGAGCAGTACTTC.

The chain is built from TRBV5-8 and TRBJ2-7; D is perhaps TRBD1 or TRBD2 (6 bases each). Trimming took 0 bases from V and 2 from J, leaving 12 bases between them. The CDR3 runs to 15 residues. The germline gives CDR1 SGHTS, CDR2 YDEGEE. The CDR3 loop is CASSLEGGPTYEQYF. CDR3 coding DNA: TGTGCCAGCAGCTTGGAGGGGGGCCCGACCTACGAGCAGTACTTC.

The chain joins TRBV4-1 to TRBJ1-5, with D possibly being TRBD1 (6 bases). The germline V and J ends were trimmed by 6 bases and 0 bases, with 18 bases remaining between them. The CDR3 has 17 residues. Germline CDR1 MGHRA, CDR2 YSYEKL. In DNA, the CDR3 is TGCGCCAGCAGTCCGAGGGAATGGACAGTTAGCAATCAGCCCCAGCATTTT. Amino acid sequence: CASSPREWTVSNQPQHF.

This rearrangement joins TRBV5-8 to TRBJ2-7; 13 bases line up with TRBD2. The CDR3 is 18 amino acids. Germline trimming cut 2 bases from V and 2 bases from J; bases unmatched to any gene: 10. Germline lookup yields CDR1 SGHTS and CDR2 YDEGEE. CDR3 sequence (DNA): TGTGCCAGCAGCTTAGGGGGGACTAGCGGGGTTACTACCTACGAGCAGTACTTC. Amino acid sequence: CASSLGGTSGVTTYEQYF.

J is TRBJ1-4 and V is TRBV10-2; 7 bases fit TRBD1. The V gene end was trimmed by 2 bases and the J gene end by 5 bases; junction bases not matched to a gene: 11. The V gene's germline CDR1 is WSHSY and CDR2 SAAADI. The CDR3 has 17 residues. The chain's CDR3 is CASSERQGTGVNEKLFF. The CDR3 region has the DNA TGCGCCAGCAGTGAGAGGCAAGGTACAGGGGTAAATGAAAAACTGTTTTTT.

V usage is TRBV5-1 and J usage is TRBJ2-3, with TRBD1 matching over 12 bases. CDR3 length: 16 amino acids. Germline V lookup: CDR1 SGHRS, CDR2 YFSETQ. The ends lost 4 bases at V and 4 bases at J; junction bases unmatched: 7. The CDR3 is CASSPAGTGGADTQYF. The CDR3 bases are TGCGCCAGCAGCCCTGCCGGGACAGGGGGCGCAGATACGCAGTATTTT.

The chain joins TRBV30 to TRBJ1-3; no definite D call. Trimming took off 3 bases at V and 1 base at J, with 13 bases between the two ends. From germline, CDR1 is GTSNPN and CDR2 SVGIG (reference sequence). The CDR3 length is 15 residues. The CDR3 nucleotides read TGTGCCTGGAGCCCGGGAGTGGTGTCTGGAAACACCATATATTTT. Amino acid sequence: CAWSPGVVSGNTIYF.

The J gene is TRBJ2-2, the V gene TRBV7-9; 10 nucleotides agree with TRBD2. The V gene's germline CDR1 is SEHNR and CDR2 FQNEAQ (reference sequence). The CDR3 covers 17 residues. V gave up 5 bases and J gave up 4 bases; unmatched junction bases: 10. CDR3 amino acids: CASSLSGRAQPTGELFF. Written as DNA, the CDR3 is TGTGCCAGCAGCCTCAGCGGGAGGGCCCAGCCCACCGGGGAGCTGTTTTTT.

The chain is built from TRBV7-9 and TRBJ1-5; perhaps TRBD1 as D (5 bases). Germline assignment: CDR1 SEHNR and CDR2 FQNEAQ (reference sequence). The V end lost 3 bases, the J end lost 6 bases, and 21 bases lay between the germline ends. The CDR3 length is 17 residues. CDR3: CASSFERGRADFQPQHF. CDR3 DNA sequence: TGTGCCAGCAGCTTCGAGCGGGGCAGGGCTGATTTTCAGCCCCAGCATTTT. Looking up the rest from reference TRBV7-9 and TRBJ1-5 gives the full variable domain: DTGVSQNPRHKITKRGQNVTFRCDPISEHNRLYWYRQTLGQGPEFLTYFQNEAQLEKSRLLSDRFSAERPKGSFSTLEIQRTEQGDSAMYLCASSFERGRADFQPQHFGDGTRLSIL.

The chain uses TRBV30 and TRBJ1-2; 10 bases agree with TRBD1. V shed 3 bases and J 4 bases; nucleotides not matched to a gene: 5. Germline V gene sequence: CDR1 GTSNPN, CDR2 SVGIG (reference sequence). The CDR3 runs 14 residues. The CDR3 nucleotides are TGTGCCTGGAGCCGGGACAGGGGAACCTATGGCTACACCTTC. This codes for CAWSRDRGTYGYTF.

The chain employs TRBV4-3 and TRBJ2-7, with D maybe TRBD2 (6 bases). The V gene's germline CDR1 is LGHNA and CDR2 YSLEER. The CDR3 runs 15 residues. V dropped 1 base and J dropped 7 bases, with 17 bases sitting between them. The CDR3 DNA reads TGCGCCAGCAGCCAAGGGCGGTCGGGAGTGAGGGAGCAGTACTTC. Its protein is CASSQGRSGVREQYF.

This sequence joins TRBV27 and TRBJ2-1, with D maybe TRBD1 (6 bases). Between the trimmed V and J ends, which lost 2 bases and 0 bases, there was a span of 8 bases. CDR3 length: 15 amino acids. In germline, CDR1 is MNHEY, CDR2 SMNVEV (reference sequence). As DNA, the CDR3 is TGTGCCAGCAGTTTAAGGGGGACCTCCTACAATGAGCAGTTCTTC. This encodes CASSLRGTSYNEQFF.

The chain employs TRBV6-4 and TRBJ2-6; weak D call: TRBD1 (6 bases). The ends were cut back, 0 bases at V and 2 bases at J, with 20 bases in the middle. Germline lookup yields CDR1 MRHNA and CDR2 SNTAGT. The CDR3 loop spans 20 amino acids. CDR3 DNA sequence: TGTGCCAGCAGTGACTCGTTTAGTCGGCAGGGGTATACTGGGGCCAACGTCCTGACTTTC. Protein sequence: CASSDSFSRQGYTGANVLTF.

The gene calls are TRBV15 and TRBJ1-1; D gene uncertain. Per germline, CDR1 LNHNV and CDR2 YYDKDF (reference sequence). V lost 2 bases and J 3 bases, leaving 13 bases between the germline ends. The length of the CDR3 is 15 residues. CDR3 nucleotides: TGTGCCACCAGCAGAAATAGACTGACGGACACTGAAGCTTTCTTT. This gives the protein CATSRNRLTDTEAFF.

CDR3 sequence reads: CASSVSTGWDTEAFF. The CDR3 DNA reads as TGTGCCAGCAGCGTCTCCACAGGGTGGGACACTGAAGCTTTCTTT. V gene TRBV9 combines with J gene TRBJ1-1; D is perhaps TRBD1 (6 bases). CDR3 size: 15 residues. Germline V gene lookup returns CDR1 SGDLS and CDR2 YYNGEE. V lost 2 bases to trimming and J lost 3 bases, with 14 bases between them.

This chain connects TRBV7-2 to TRBJ2-7; D not resolved. V was cut by 5 bases and J by 3 bases, with 14 bases left in between. This CDR3 contains 14 residues. Germline-derived CDR1 and CDR2 are SGHTA and FQGNSA. The CDR3 here is CASSQDTDLYEQYF. As DNA, the CDR3 is TGTGCCAGCAGCCAAGACACCGACCTCTACGAGCAGTACTTC.

This rearrangement joins TRBV5-5 to TRBJ2-5; either TRBD1 or TRBD2 may fit D (5 bases each). The CDR3 is 14 residues long. Germline V lookup: CDR1 SGHKS, CDR2 YYEKEE (reference sequence). V lost 4 bases, J lost 1 base, and 11 bases lay in between. The CDR3 sequence is CASSRGPRQETQYF. The CDR3 coding sequence is TGTGCCAGCAGCCGGGGACCCCGCCAAGAGACCCAGTACTTC.

This clone turned up a few times. This chain links TRBV19 with TRBJ2-1; D might be TRBD1 (6 bases). This CDR3 has 15 residues. The germline CDR1 and CDR2 sequences are LNHDA and SQIVND (reference sequence). Trimming shortened V by 6 bases and J by 1 base, and 13 bases separated the two germline ends. CDR3 sequence reads: CASSRNQGSYNEQFF. The CDR3 DNA is TGTGCCAGTAGCCGGAACCAGGGGTCCTACAATGAGCAGTTCTTC.